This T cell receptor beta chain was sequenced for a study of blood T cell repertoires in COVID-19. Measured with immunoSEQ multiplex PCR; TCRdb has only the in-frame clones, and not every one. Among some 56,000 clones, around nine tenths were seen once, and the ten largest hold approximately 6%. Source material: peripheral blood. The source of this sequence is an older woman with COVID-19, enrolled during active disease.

CDR3 in DNA: TGTGCCAGACAGAGACAGGACGAAGCGAGCACAGATACGCAGTATTTT. This translates into CARQRQDEASTDTQYF. The J gene is TRBJ2-3, the V gene TRBV5-3; a possible D gene is TRBD1 (6 bases). TRBV5-3 is an open reading frame whose function is uncertain. V lost 7 bases and J 0 bases, leaving 18 bases between the germline ends. This CDR3 region has 16 residues.